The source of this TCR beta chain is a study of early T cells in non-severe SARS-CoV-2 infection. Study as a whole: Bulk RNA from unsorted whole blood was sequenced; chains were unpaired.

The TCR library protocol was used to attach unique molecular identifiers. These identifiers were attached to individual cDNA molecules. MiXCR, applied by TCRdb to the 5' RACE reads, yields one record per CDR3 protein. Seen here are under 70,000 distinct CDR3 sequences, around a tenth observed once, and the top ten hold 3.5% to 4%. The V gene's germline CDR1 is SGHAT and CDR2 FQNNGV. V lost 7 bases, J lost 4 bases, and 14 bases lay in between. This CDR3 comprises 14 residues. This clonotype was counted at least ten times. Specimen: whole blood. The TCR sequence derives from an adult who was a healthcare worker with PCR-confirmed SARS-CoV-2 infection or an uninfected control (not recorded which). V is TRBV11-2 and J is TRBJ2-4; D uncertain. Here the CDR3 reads CASTPGVIKNIQYF. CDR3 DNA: TGTGCCAGCACTCCTGGCGTAATAAAAAACATTCAGTACTTC.